A selection of T cell receptor beta chains follows, all from one sample in a study of beta chain features in type 1 diabetes. Assay used: immunoSEQ multiplex PCR; TCRdb lists only in-frame clones, some missing. The sample holds roughly 290,000 clones; about 15% are singletons and the top ten take roughly 0.015%. Sequenced input: naive CD4+ T cells from blood. The receptors were gathered from a man younger than 35 with type 1 diabetes. Each CDR3 is given with its conserved first and last residue. The order of the fields is clone size, V gene, D gene, J gene, CDR3 DNA, CDR3 protein. A D gene is named only where the DNA matches it firmly. Expanded clones get a size class; other rows say once, few or many, or leave the size out.

size: few; V: TRBV6-6; D: TRBD2; J: TRBJ2-7; DNA: TGTGCCACCAGGGGACTAGCGGGAGCCTACGAGCAGTACTTC; CDR3: CATRGLAGAYEQYF
size: .; V: TRBV7-9; D: TRBD2; J: TRBJ2-7; DNA: TGTGCCAGCATCCTTACGAGTAGCGGGGGGTTAGGGCGCGAGCAGTACTTC; CDR3: CASILTSSGGLGREQYF
size: few; V: TRBV4-1; D: TRBD1; J: TRBJ1-6; DNA: TGCGCCAGCAGCCGCGACAGGGGAGTTTCACCCCTCCACTTT; CDR3: CASSRDRGVSPLHF
size: .; V: TRBV6-5; D: .; J: TRBJ2-7; DNA: TGTGCCAGCAGTCCACCGACCCGGGGCGAGCAGTACTTC; CDR3: CASSPPTRGEQYF
size: few; V: TRBV4-1; D: TRBD1; J: TRBJ2-5; DNA: TGCGCCAGCAGCCAGGTTGACAGGGGCCAAGAGACCCAGTACTTC; CDR3: CASSQVDRGQETQYF
size: .; V: TRBV5-1; D: .; J: TRBJ2-7; DNA: TGCGCCAGCAGCTTGGCACAGGACGTTGACGAGCAGTACTTC; CDR3: CASSLAQDVDEQYF
size: few; V: TRBV7-2; D: .; J: TRBJ2-7; DNA: TGTGCCAGCAGCTTAGTTAGCGCCTACGAGCAGTACTTC; CDR3: CASSLVSAYEQYF
size: .; V: TRBV9; D: .; J: TRBJ1-5; DNA: TGTGCCAGCAGCGTAGGTGGGAGACAGCCCCAGCATTTT; CDR3: CASSVGGRQPQHF
size: .; V: TRBV14; D: .; J: TRBJ1-1; DNA: TGTGCCAGCAGTTCACAGGGAGCTGAAGCTTTCTTT; CDR3: CASSSQGAEAFF
size: few; V: TRBV6-5; D: .; J: TRBJ1-2; DNA: TGTGCCAGCAGACCCCCAGGGGATGGCTACACCTTC; CDR3: CASRPPGDGYTF
size: few; V: TRBV7-2; D: .; J: TRBJ2-3; DNA: TGTGCCAGCAGCCCCCGAAATAGAGGGTTAGATACGCAGTATTTT; CDR3: CASSPRNRGLDTQYF
size: .; V: TRBV7-2; D: .; J: TRBJ2-3; DNA: TGTGCCAGCAGCGGGACTGGCACAGATACGCAGTATTTT; CDR3: CASSGTGTDTQYF
size: few; V: TRBV19; D: .; J: TRBJ2-1; DNA: TGTGCCAGTAGTATAGGTCCCGGAAGGGGGTTTAGTGAGCAGTTCTTC; CDR3: CASSIGPGRGFSEQFF
size: .; V: TRBV19; D: .; J: TRBJ1-2; DNA: TGTGCCAGTAGCACAGGTACATATGGCTACACCTTC; CDR3: CASSTGTYGYTF
size: few; V: TRBV10-3; D: .; J: TRBJ2-5; DNA: TGTGCCACGCACTCTTCGGGGGAGCGGAGAGAGACCCAGTACTTC; CDR3: CATHSSGERRETQYF
size: many; V: TRBV28; D: .; J: TRBJ2-1; DNA: TGTGCCAGCAGTACATTGACAGGTTCCAATGAGCAGTTCTTC; CDR3: CASSTLTGSNEQFF
size: .; V: TRBV4-1; D: .; J: TRBJ2-1; DNA: TGCGCCAGCAGCCAAGTCGTGGGGCTCCCTAATGAGCAGTTCTTC; CDR3: CASSQVVGLPNEQFF
size: few; V: TRBV5-6; D: .; J: TRBJ2-3; DNA: TGTGCCAGCAGCTTGCGTTCAGATACGCAGTATTTT; CDR3: CASSLRSDTQYF
size: .; V: TRBV27; D: TRBD2; J: TRBJ2-1; DNA: TGTGCCAGCAGTTACTACTCCGCGGGGGGGGATGAGCAGTTCTTC; CDR3: CASSYYSAGGDEQFF
size: few; V: TRBV29-1; D: .; J: TRBJ1-1; DNA: TGCAGCGTCGGCAGGGTTATGAGCACTGAAGCTTTCTTT; CDR3: CSVGRVMSTEAFF
size: .; V: TRBV7-9; D: .; J: TRBJ2-3; DNA: TGTGCCAGCAGCCCCCGGGACTGGGCGCAGTATTTT; CDR3: CASSPRDWAQYF
size: .; V: TRBV9; D: .; J: TRBJ1-2; DNA: TGTGCCAGCAGCCCCCCGGGATCCTATGGCTACACCTTC; CDR3: CASSPPGSYGYTF
size: few; V: TRBV29-1; D: TRBD1; J: TRBJ1-5; DNA: TGCAGCGTTAGACAGGGATCCCAGCCCCAGCATTTT; CDR3: CSVRQGSQPQHF
size: few; V: TRBV30; D: TRBD2; J: TRBJ2-1; DNA: TGTGCCTGGCCGGGACTAGCGGGATCCACTACCTACAATGAGCAGTTCTTC; CDR3: CAWPGLAGSTTYNEQFF
size: few; V: TRBV29-1; D: TRBD2; J: TRBJ2-1; DNA: TGCAGCGTTCAGGGACTAGCGGACAATGAGCAGTTCTTC; CDR3: CSVQGLADNEQFF
size: few; V: TRBV9; D: TRBD2; J: TRBJ2-3; DNA: TGTGCCAGCAGTCCGAGTAGCGGGACTACAGATACGCAGTATTTT; CDR3: CASSPSSGTTDTQYF
size: .; V: TRBV15; D: .; J: TRBJ2-1; DNA: TGTGCCACCAGCAGGGCGGGGTCCTACAATGAGCAGTTCTTC; CDR3: CATSRAGSYNEQFF
size: .; V: TRBV19; D: .; J: TRBJ1-6; DNA: TGTGCCAGTAGTATCGTCGCTACCTCAGGCAATTCACCCCTCCACTTT; CDR3: CASSIVATSGNSPLHF
size: .; V: TRBV2; D: TRBD2; J: TRBJ2-1; DNA: TGTGCCAGCAGCCGGGAGCGGGAGAATGAGCAGTTCTTC; CDR3: CASSRERENEQFF
size: few; V: TRBV5-1; D: TRBD2; J: TRBJ2-7; DNA: TGCGCCAGCAGCTTGGGGGCTAGCGGGCCCGCCGAGCAGTACTTC; CDR3: CASSLGASGPAEQYF
size: .; V: TRBV4-3; D: .; J: TRBJ1-1; DNA: TGCGCCAGCAGCCAAGGGAGGTTCGGCCAAGTCAGTGACACTGAAGCTTTCTTT; CDR3: CASSQGRFGQVSDTEAFF
size: few; V: TRBV27; D: TRBD2; J: TRBJ2-7; DNA: TGTGCCAGCAGTCCCGGACTAGTATGGTACGAGCAGTACTTC; CDR3: CASSPGLVWYEQYF
size: few; V: TRBV7-2; D: .; J: TRBJ2-7; DNA: TGTGCCAGCAGCTTGGGTTTGAGCAGGGGCCACGAGCAGTACTTC; CDR3: CASSLGLSRGHEQYF
size: few; V: TRBV9; D: .; J: TRBJ2-7; DNA: TGTGCCAGCAGCGTAGAAAGGCGGGGCTACGAGCAGTACTTC; CDR3: CASSVERRGYEQYF
size: few; V: TRBV7-9; D: .; J: TRBJ2-1; DNA: TGTGCCAGCAGCTTAGGGCAGTCCTACAATGAGCAGTTCTTC; CDR3: CASSLGQSYNEQFF
size: .; V: TRBV7-9; D: .; J: TRBJ2-7; DNA: TGTGCCAGCAGCGCCCGTGGCACGGAGGCTTACGAGCAGTACTTC; CDR3: CASSARGTEAYEQYF
size: .; V: TRBV5-1; D: .; J: TRBJ1-4; DNA: TGCGCCAGCAGGGTATACGCGGCGGCCTTGGAAAAACTGTTTTTT; CDR3: CASRVYAAALEKLFF
size: .; V: TRBV11-2; D: .; J: TRBJ2-3; DNA: TGTGCCAGCAGCTTAGGGGGTCGGGGAGGTCCAGATACGCAGTATTTT; CDR3: CASSLGGRGGPDTQYF
size: .; V: TRBV7-9; D: .; J: TRBJ1-2; DNA: TGTGCCAGCAGCCTACTCGAAGGACTAAGGGGCTACACCTTC; CDR3: CASSLLEGLRGYTF
size: .; V: TRBV10-3; D: .; J: TRBJ2-3; DNA: TGTGCCATCAGTGACAAACCCGGCTTGAGGTTAGCGCAGTATTTT; CDR3: CAISDKPGLRLAQYF
size: few; V: TRBV10-3; D: .; J: TRBJ2-2; DNA: TGTGCCATCAGTGAAGGGTCAGCAGCGGGACACCTCACCGGGGAGCTGTTTTTT; CDR3: CAISEGSAAGHLTGELFF